The present entry profiles one TCR beta chain with its context. Germline CDR1 SGHDT, CDR2 YYEEEE. V shed 4 bases and J 3 bases; nucleotides not matched to a gene: 8. The CDR3 has 15 amino acids. The data were obtained in a study of regulatory T cells in long-lasting Graves disease. The time point denotes: newly diagnosed GD, antithyroid drugs for less than 3 months. The authors made the TCR library using RNA they extracted from PBMCs. The TCR beta library used iRepertoire HTBI primers with Arm-PCR amplification of CDR3. MiXCR was run by TCRdb on the multiplex PCR reads, yielding one entry per CDR3 protein. The sample contains around 460,000 distinct CDR3 sequences, 12% to 15% of which appear only once. This sample was also put to use in a study of T cells in Graves' hyperthyroidism and ophthalmopathy.

The sample was peripheral blood mononuclear cells (PBMCs), taken at new diagnosis, from a patient treated with antithyroid drugs. The J gene is TRBJ1-2, the V gene TRBV5-6; 8 bases line up with TRBD1. The source of this sequence is a woman aged 50 to 60 with Graves disease. The CDR3 spells CASSPRQGRYYGYTF. Here the CDR3 DNA reads TGTGCCAGCAGCCCAAGACAGGGGCGCTACTATGGCTACACCTTC. The full variable domain, its missing parts supplied by reference TRBV5-6 and TRBJ1-2, is DAGVTQSPTHLIKTRGQQVTLRCSPKSGHDTVSWYQQALGQGPQFIFQYYEEEERQRGNFPDRFSGHQFPNYSSELNVNALLLGDSALYLCASSPRQGRYYGYTFGSGTRLTVV.